These 13 T cell receptor beta chains share one sample of origin, sequenced in a study of T cell changes during pregnancy in multiple sclerosis (dated by TCRdb to the late 2010s). The protocol used for the library was the immunoSEQ multiplex PCR assay. The clones in this table, taken by TCRdb from immuneACCESS, are in-frame only. Not every clone is retained; where verified, under half of the shortfall comes from an unresolved V gene, and the cause of the rest is unknown. Recorded for this sample are about 36,000 clones; 85% to 95% of them occurred a single time. The ten largest clones take up roughly 1.2% of the sample. The specimen sequenced was PBMCs (not recorded whether the cells were cultured). These receptors all stem from a female donor with multiple sclerosis, enrolled in a pregnancy study.

The chain joins TRBV19 to TRBJ2-7, with unresolved D. Germline lookup yields CDR1 LNHDA and CDR2 SQIVND (reference sequence). Trimming removed 1 base from V and 3 bases from J, with 13 bases in between. The CDR3 is 15 amino acids. The CDR3 here is CASSIADTVDYEQYF. In DNA form, the CDR3 reads TGTGCCAGTAGTATAGCTGACACGGTAGACTACGAGCAGTACTTC.

The genes are TRBV28 and TRBJ2-7; maybe TRBD1 (5 bases). This CDR3 has 13 amino acids. Germline V gives CDR1 MDHEN, CDR2 SYDVKM. Trimming removed 2 bases from V and 1 base from J, with 6 bases in between. The CDR3 region has the DNA TGTGCCAGCAGTTTAGGGGCTTCCTACGAGCAGTACTTC. Protein product: CASSLGASYEQYF.

This chain links TRBV27 with TRBJ1-5; TRBD1 agrees at 7 bases. The V gene end was trimmed by 2 bases and the J gene end by 5 bases; junction bases not matched to a gene: 3. Per germline, CDR1 MNHEY and CDR2 SMNVEV (reference sequence). The CDR3 length is 14 residues. CDR3 in amino acids: CASSLGRGDQPQHF. The CDR3 DNA is TGTGCCAGCAGTTTAGGCAGGGGGGATCAGCCCCAGCATTTT.

V usage is TRBV7-2 and J usage is TRBJ2-5; TRBD2 is a possible D gene (7 bases). Germline CDR1 SGHTA, CDR2 FQGNSA. The ends were cut back, 0 bases at V and 5 bases at J, with 22 bases in the middle. This CDR3 is 18 amino acids long. The CDR3 nucleotides are TGTGCCAGCAGCTTAGCTGGGGGGGCTAGCTTCTTCGGCGAGACCCAGTACTTC. This encodes CASSLAGGASFFGETQYF. Together with reference TRBV7-2 and TRBJ2-5, the CDR3 gives the full variable domain: GAGVSQSPSNKVTEKGKDVELRCDPISGHTALYWYRQSLGQGLEFLIYFQGNSAPDKSGLPSDRFSAERTGGSVSTLTIQRTQQEDSAVYLCASSLAGGASFFGETQYFGPGTRLLVL.

This clone was observed once. CDR3 in DNA: TGCGCCAGCAGCTCGCCCGGGACAGGGACTGAAGCTTTCTTT. As protein: CASSSPGTGTEAFF. J is TRBJ1-1 and V is TRBV5-1; 9 bases fit TRBD1. This CDR3 spans 14 amino acids. Germline V gene data show CDR1 as SGHRS and CDR2 as YFSETQ. The junction had 5 bases not matched to a gene; V was cut back by 3 bases and J by 5 bases.

This chain links TRBV6-5 with TRBJ1-2; D gene ambiguous. Germline-derived CDR1 and CDR2 are MNHEY and SVGAGI. CDR3 length equals 13 residues. V gave up 5 bases and J gave up 7 bases, with 14 bases separating them. The chain's CDR3 is CASSRTGSGGYTF. CDR3 nucleotides: TGTGCCAGCAGTAGGACGGGATCGGGTGGCTACACCTTC.

This clone was counted only a few times. The rearrangement links TRBV7-6 to TRBJ2-3; 9 bases are a match to TRBD2. The CDR3 is made up of 14 amino acids. With 4 bases clipped from V and 4 bases from J, the junction kept 3 bases outside the gene matches. Germline V gene sequence: CDR1 SGHVS, CDR2 FNYEAQ. The CDR3, as DNA: TGTGCCAGCAGCTCTAGCGGGAAGGCAGATACGCAGTATTTT. Its protein product is CASSSSGKADTQYF.

This clone was seen just once. The V call is TRBV19, the J call TRBJ1-2; D call uncertain. The CDR3 runs to 15 residues. Germline V gives CDR1 LNHDA, CDR2 SQIVND (reference sequence). Trimming removed 3 bases at V and 0 bases at J, with 11 bases between. CDR3 residues: CASSIGSSPNYGYTF. CDR3 in DNA: TGTGCCAGTAGTATCGGCAGCTCCCCTAACTATGGCTACACCTTC. The full variable domain, completed using reference TRBV19 and TRBJ1-2, is DGGITQSPKYLFRKEGQNVTLSCEQNLNHDAMYWYRQDPGQGLRLIYYSQIVNDFQKGDIAEGYSVSREKKESFPLTVTSAQKNPTAFYLCASSIGSSPNYGYTFGSGTRLTVV.

This chain uses TRBV6-5 with TRBJ2-1, with 9 nucleotides matching TRBD2. CDR3 length: 14 residues. Germline loops: CDR1 MNHEY, CDR2 SVGAGI. Trimming at V came to 10 bases and at J to 9 bases, leaving 13 bases not matched to a gene. The CDR3 DNA reads TGTGCCACCGAACGGCGGGAGGGCCGAGGTGAGCAGTTCTTC. Its protein is CATERREGRGEQFF.

The V call is TRBV6-5, the J call TRBJ1-3; no firm D call. V lost 2 bases and J lost 0, with 5 bases in between. Per germline, CDR1 MNHEY and CDR2 SVGAGI. CDR3 length equals 14 residues. The CDR3, as DNA: TGTGCCAGCAGTTACGCCAGCTCTGGAAACACCATATATTTT. This sequence encodes CASSYASSGNTIYF.

The chain links TRBV29-1 to TRBJ2-7; possible D gene TRBD1, 6 bases. CDR1 is SQVTM and CDR2 is ANQGSEA in the germline V gene. V was pared by 6 bases and J by 5 bases, with 14 bases between. The CDR3 covers 12 residues. Written as DNA, the CDR3 is TGCAGCGTGCTTAACACAGGGCACGAGCAGTACTTC. It codes for CSVLNTGHEQYF.

The chain carries TRBV5-1 and TRBJ2-7; weak D call: TRBD1 (7 bases). The CDR3 totals 15 residues. Trimming removed 4 bases at V and 5 bases at J, with 19 bases between. Germline values: CDR1 SGHRS, CDR2 YFSETQ. CDR3: CASSGGPGQTNEQYF. The CDR3 coding sequence is TGCGCCAGCAGCGGAGGGCCGGGACAGACCAACGAGCAGTACTTC.

The chain couples TRBV7-2 to TRBJ2-3; no definite D call. Germline V gene data show CDR1 as SGHTA and CDR2 as FQGNSA. V shed 5 bases and J shed 3 bases, with 12 bases lying between them. The CDR3 is 14 residues long. The CDR3 sequence: CASSLSEATDTQYF. The CDR3, as DNA: TGTGCCAGCAGCCTAAGCGAAGCTACAGATACGCAGTATTTT.